What follows are 4 T cell receptor beta chains derived from one specimen sequenced in a study of blood T cell repertoires in COVID-19. The assay was immunoSEQ multiplex PCR, and TCRdb's table has in-frame clones only and misses some. This sample carries about 300,000 clones, roughly 86% of them seen once, and the ten largest clones take 9.4%. The sample taken for sequencing was peripheral blood. The receptors were sampled from a man between 18 and 29 years old with active or convalescent COVID-19.

V and J are TRBV10-2 and TRBJ2-2; tentatively, D is TRBD2 (5 bases). Looked up from germline, CDR1 is WSHSY and CDR2 is SAAADI. V lost 1 base and J 0 bases, leaving 9 bases between the germline ends. The CDR3 spans 16 residues. CDR3 sequence: CASSEYPSSNTGELFF. The CDR3 DNA sequence: TGCGCCAGCAGTGAGTACCCTAGCTCGAACACCGGGGAGCTGTTTTTT.

This clone was observed a few times. This may come from a read error, since a much larger clone is one base off. This chain connects TRBV6-4 to TRBJ2-1; 10 bases map to TRBD2. This CDR3 has 14 residues. Germline loops: CDR1 MRHNA, CDR2 SNTAGT. V dropped 2 bases and J dropped 6; count of bases not matched to a gene: 1. This chain's CDR3 is CASSDSGGANEQFF. The CDR3, as DNA: TGTGCCAGCAGTGACAGCGGGGGGGCCAATGAGCAGTTCTTC.

The chain combines TRBV6-2 or TRBV6-3 with TRBJ1-5; D possibly corresponds to TRBD1 (6 bases). V was clipped by 0 bases and J by 0 bases, with 15 bases between them. The CDR3 extends over 18 amino acids. CDR1 is MNHEY, CDR2 SVGEGT, per germline. As DNA, the CDR3 is TGTGCCAGCAGTTACTCGTGGGACATCGGAGATAGCAATCAGCCCCAGCATTTT. Protein sequence: CASSYSWDIGDSNQPQHF.

This sequence joins TRBV5-1 and TRBJ2-7; TRBD1 agrees at 10 bases. Trimming removed 3 bases from V and 4 bases from J; junction bases left unmatched: 1. The CDR3 is 13 residues long. Germline CDR1 SGHRS, CDR2 YFSETQ. The CDR3 DNA is TGCGCCAGCAGCTCGGGACAGGGGTACGAGCAGTACTTC. It encodes CASSSGQGYEQYF.